This passage covers 21 T cell receptor beta chains from one sample sequenced in a study of T-cell reconstitution after alpha-beta-depleted transplantation in children. As it was prepared, the TCRbeta library received unique molecular identifiers. TCRdb itself ran the PCR reads through MiXCR, one entry per CDR3 protein. Of around 960,000 distinct CDR3 sequences in the sample, roughly 29% were seen once. This sample comprised PBMCs, mostly from graft donor cells, obtained 360 days after TCRalphabeta/CD19-depleted stem cell transplant. The receptors here all came from a boy younger than two who had a stem cell transplant for SCID, so the T cells may come from the graft donor.

V usage is TRBV20-1 and J usage is TRBJ2-3; no firm D call. V dropped 7 bases and J dropped 0 bases, with 8 bases sitting between them. CDR1 is DFQATT and CDR2 is SNEGSKA in the germline V gene (reference sequence). The CDR3 is 12 amino acids. The CDR3 DNA follows: TGCAGTGTTCGGCGGAGCACAGATACGCAGTATTTT. Translated: CSVRRSTDTQYF.

This chain joins TRBV5-6 and TRBJ2-5; the D call may be TRBD1 or TRBD2 (6 bases each). This CDR3 contains 15 residues. Germline assignment: CDR1 SGHDT and CDR2 YYEEEE. V lost 0 bases, J lost 9 bases, and 18 bases lay in between. Here the CDR3 DNA reads TGTGCCAGCAGCTTGGTAGACAGGCCTGGCGGGGCCCAGTACTTC. Amino acids: CASSLVDRPGGAQYF.

This clonotype was picked up a small number of times. This rearrangement joins TRBV5-1 to TRBJ2-3, with TRBD2 matching over 11 bases. Germline CDR1 and CDR2: SGHRS and YFSETQ. J was trimmed by 0 bases and V by 4 bases; bases with no gene match: 13. The CDR3 sequence is 19 residues long. Here the CDR3 reads CASSPGTSGHGSSTDTQYF. The CDR3 coding sequence is TGCGCCAGCAGCCCAGGGACTAGCGGACATGGATCTAGCACAGATACGCAGTATTTT.

The chain employs TRBV20-1 and TRBJ2-3; TRBD2 might be the D (7 bases). Trimming stripped 5 bases from V and 4 bases from J, with 13 bases between. CDR3 length: 13 residues. Germline CDR1 reads DFQATT; CDR2 reads SNEGSKA (reference sequence). The CDR3 reads CSALGGAPDTQYF. CDR3 nucleotide sequence: TGCAGTGCTCTTGGGGGGGCCCCAGATACGCAGTATTTT.

A few counts support this clonotype. Here the CDR3 reads CASSYSWKGQETQYF. In DNA, the CDR3 is TGTGCCAGCAGTTACTCCTGGAAGGGGCAAGAGACCCAGTACTTC. The chain is built from TRBV6-5 and TRBJ2-5; D is perhaps TRBD1 (5 bases). CDR1 MNHEY and CDR2 SVGAGI come from the germline V gene. This CDR3 has 15 amino acids. V was clipped by 0 bases and J by 2 bases, with 10 bases between them.

The CDR3 loop is CATSRVEEYNEQFF. The DNA for the CDR3 is TGTGCCACCAGCAGAGTGGAGGAGTACAATGAGCAGTTCTTC. V gene TRBV15 combines with J gene TRBJ2-1; tentatively, D is TRBD2 (5 bases). The CDR3 length is 14 residues. Germline values: CDR1 LNHNV, CDR2 YYDKDF (reference sequence). Trimming took 1 base from V and 4 from J, leaving 8 bases between them.

Only a few counts were recorded for this clonotype. This chain uses TRBV12-3 or TRBV12-4 with TRBJ1-4; no definite D call. This CDR3 has 17 residues. The V end lost 4 bases, the J end lost 0 bases, and 15 bases lay between the germline ends. Written as DNA, the CDR3 is TGTGCCAGCAGTTCTAGTTTGGAGATAGCAACTAATGAAAAACTGTTTTTT. Residues: CASSSSLEIATNEKLFF.

This clonotype appeared many times. CDR3 coding DNA: TGTGCCAGCAGCCCGGACAGGGAGGGCAACCAAGAGACCCAGTACTTC. Translating it yields CASSPDREGNQETQYF. The chain couples TRBV12-3 or TRBV12-4 to TRBJ2-5, with D possibly TRBD1 on 8 matching bases. This CDR3 spans 16 amino acids. Trimming shortened V by 6 bases and J by 0 bases, and 17 bases separated the two germline ends.

This sequence joins TRBV2 and TRBJ2-7; possibly TRBD1 for D (6 bases). V was clipped by 7 bases and J by 0 bases, with 19 bases between them. CDR3 length: 16 amino acids. CDR1 SNHLY and CDR2 FYNNEI come from the germline V gene. This CDR3 reads CASTEGQGWPSYEQYF. DNA for the CDR3: TGTGCCAGCACCGAGGGGCAGGGGTGGCCCTCCTACGAGCAGTACTTC.

V is TRBV20-1 and J is TRBJ2-7; D is perhaps TRBD1 (6 bases). Germline values: CDR1 DFQATT, CDR2 SNEGSKA (reference sequence). Trimming cost V 3 bases and J 0 bases, with 12 bases left between them. The CDR3 is made up of 14 amino acids. CDR3 protein: CSASPLDSSYEQYF. The CDR3 DNA follows: TGCAGTGCTAGCCCATTGGACAGCTCCTACGAGCAGTACTTC.

The chain employs TRBV11-2 and TRBJ2-1; 7 bases match TRBD1. Looked up from germline, CDR1 is SGHAT and CDR2 is FQNNGV. This CDR3 spans 14 amino acids. V trimming: 4 bases; J trimming: 5 bases; junction bases outside the gene matches: 5. CDR3 coding DNA: TGTGCCAGCAGCTCAAGGGACAGACACAATGAGCAGTTCTTC. It translates to CASSSRDRHNEQFF.

The chain joins TRBV6-1 to TRBJ2-6; D is ambiguous. The CDR3 is 16 amino acids. V shed 5 bases and J shed 2 bases, with 13 bases lying between them. Per germline, CDR1 MNHNS and CDR2 SASEGT. The CDR3 sequence: CASSPDGPAGANVLTF. For the CDR3, the DNA is TGTGCCAGCAGTCCGGACGGACCGGCTGGGGCCAACGTCCTGACTTTC.

This clonotype has just a few counts. This chain links TRBV9 with TRBJ1-3; TRBD1 is a possible D gene (5 bases). V was pared by 4 bases and J by 3 bases, with 14 bases between. Germline CDR1 reads SGDLS; CDR2 reads YYNGEE. There are 15 residues in the CDR3. CDR3 loop: CASSNRGDLGNTIYF. The CDR3 DNA reads as TGTGCCAGCAGCAACCGGGGGGACCTTGGAAACACCATATATTTT. Together with reference TRBV9 and TRBJ1-3, the CDR3 gives the full variable domain: DSGVTQTPKHLITATGQRVTLRCSPRSGDLSVYWYQQSLDQGLQFLIQYYNGEERAKGNILERFSAQQFPDLHSELNLSSLELGDSALYFCASSNRGDLGNTIYFGEGSWLTVV.

The rearrangement links TRBV3-1 to TRBJ2-3, with 9 bases matching TRBD2. The V segment lost 5 bases and the J segment 1 base; nucleotides outside the gene matches: 7. This CDR3 has 16 amino acids. Germline CDR1 LGHDT, CDR2 YNNKEL (reference sequence). CDR3: CASSSGRTSGTDTQYF. DNA for the CDR3: TGTGCCAGCAGCTCGGGAAGGACTAGCGGCACAGATACGCAGTATTTT.

This clonotype was found a few times. This chain uses TRBV20-1 with TRBJ2-5; TRBD1 agrees at 10 bases. Per the germline V gene, CDR1 is DFQATT and CDR2 is SNEGSKA (reference sequence). With 6 bases clipped from V and 6 bases from J, the junction kept 10 bases outside the gene matches. The CDR3 runs 14 residues. In nucleotides, the CDR3 is TGCAGTGCGGCCGGGACAGGGGTTCGTCAGACCCAGTACTTC. This encodes CSAAGTGVRQTQYF.

This clonotype was detected a few times. The gene calls are TRBV5-1 and TRBJ2-3; the D is unclear. Germline V gene data show CDR1 as SGHRS and CDR2 as YFSETQ. CDR3 length: 14 amino acids. The V gene lost 0 bases and the J gene lost 0 bases, with 5 bases spanning the gap. The CDR3 protein is CASSLDPSTDTQYF. The CDR3 DNA reads as TGCGCCAGCAGCTTGGATCCTAGCACAGATACGCAGTATTTT.

This clonotype was seen only a few times. V and J are TRBV5-1 and TRBJ2-2; D possibly corresponds to TRBD2 (5 bases). This CDR3 has 17 amino acids. Germline loops: CDR1 SGHRS, CDR2 YFSETQ. Trimming removed 3 bases at V and 1 base at J, with 16 bases between. The CDR3 spells CASSYSTAGMNTGELFF. As DNA, the CDR3 is TGCGCCAGCAGCTACTCAACGGCCGGGATGAACACCGGGGAGCTGTTTTTT.

This chain links TRBV9 with TRBJ1-3; D is undetermined. Germline V gene sequence: CDR1 SGDLS, CDR2 YYNGEE. This CDR3 contains 14 residues. V lost 0 bases, J lost 4 bases, and 8 bases lay in between. The CDR3 is CASSVAAKGNTIYF. The CDR3 DNA is TGTGCCAGCAGCGTAGCGGCCAAAGGAAACACCATATATTTT.

The table lists this clonotype with a few counts. This chain joins TRBV4-1 and TRBJ2-2, with D perhaps TRBD2 (5 bases). The CDR3 loop spans 15 amino acids. The germline V gene has CDR1 MGHRA and CDR2 YSYEKL. Trimming removed 4 bases at V and 0 bases at J, with 9 bases between. This CDR3 is CASSPPTTNTGELFF. DNA of the CDR3: TGCGCCAGCAGCCCGCCGACTACGAACACCGGGGAGCTGTTTTTT.

The table lists this clonotype with a few counts. The rearrangement joins TRBV28 to TRBJ2-7, with 9 positions matching TRBD1. Trimming cost V 4 bases and J 5 bases; bases outside gene matches: 15. This CDR3 comprises 17 residues. In germline, CDR1 is MDHEN, CDR2 SYDVKM. Here the CDR3 reads CASSWRRWGTGLDEQYF. Here the CDR3 DNA reads TGTGCCAGCAGTTGGCGTCGATGGGGGACAGGGCTCGACGAGCAGTACTTC. The whole variable domain, remainder taken from reference TRBV28 and TRBJ2-7, is DVKVTQSSRYLVKRTGEKVFLECVQDMDHENMFWYRQDPGLGLRLIYFSYDVKMKEKGDIPEGYSVSREKKERFSLILESASTNQTSMYLCASSWRRWGTGLDEQYFGPGTRLTVT.

This chain connects TRBV15 to TRBJ2-3, with 10 bases identical to TRBD2. There are 18 residues in the CDR3. The V gene end was trimmed by 3 bases and the J gene end by 2 bases; junction bases not matched to a gene: 11. Germline lookup yields CDR1 LNHNV and CDR2 YYDKDF (reference sequence). CDR3: CATSSLAWLAGDTDTQYF. The CDR3, as DNA: TGTGCCACCAGCAGTTTGGCCTGGCTAGCGGGGGACACAGATACGCAGTATTTT.